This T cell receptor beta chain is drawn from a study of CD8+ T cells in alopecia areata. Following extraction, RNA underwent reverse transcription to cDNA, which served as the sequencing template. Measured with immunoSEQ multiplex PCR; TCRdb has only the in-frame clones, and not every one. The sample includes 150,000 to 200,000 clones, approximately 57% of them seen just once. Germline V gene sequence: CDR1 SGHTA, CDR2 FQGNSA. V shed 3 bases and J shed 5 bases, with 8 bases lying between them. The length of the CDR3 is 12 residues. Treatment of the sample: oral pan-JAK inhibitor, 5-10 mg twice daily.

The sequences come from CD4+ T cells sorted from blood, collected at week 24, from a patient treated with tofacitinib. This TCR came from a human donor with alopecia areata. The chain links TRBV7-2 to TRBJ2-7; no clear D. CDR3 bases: TGTGCCAGCAGCTTTCGGCAGGACGAGCAGTACTTC. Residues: CASSFRQDEQYF.